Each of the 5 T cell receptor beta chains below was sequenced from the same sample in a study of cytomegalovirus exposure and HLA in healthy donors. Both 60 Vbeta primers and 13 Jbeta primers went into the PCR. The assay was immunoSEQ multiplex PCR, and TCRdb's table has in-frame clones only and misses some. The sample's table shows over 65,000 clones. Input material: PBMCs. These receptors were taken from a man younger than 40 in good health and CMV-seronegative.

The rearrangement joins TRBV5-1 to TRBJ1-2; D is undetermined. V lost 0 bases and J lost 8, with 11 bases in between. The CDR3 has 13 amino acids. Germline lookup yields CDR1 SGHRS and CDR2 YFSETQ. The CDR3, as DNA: TGCGCCAGCAGCTTGGCCTCCGGGGAGGGCTACACCTTC. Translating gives CASSLASGEGYTF.

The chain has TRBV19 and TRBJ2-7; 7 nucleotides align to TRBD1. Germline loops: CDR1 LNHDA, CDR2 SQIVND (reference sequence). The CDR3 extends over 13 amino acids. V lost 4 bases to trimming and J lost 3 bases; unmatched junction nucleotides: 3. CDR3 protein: CASSNRDSYEQYF. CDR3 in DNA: TGTGCCAGTAGTAACCGGGACAGCTACGAGCAGTACTTC.

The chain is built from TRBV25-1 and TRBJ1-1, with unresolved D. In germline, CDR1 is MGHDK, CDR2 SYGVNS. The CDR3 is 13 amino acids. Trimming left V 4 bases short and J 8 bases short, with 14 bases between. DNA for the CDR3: TGTGCCAGCAGTGGAGGAACCGAACTAGAAGCTTTCTTT. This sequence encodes CASSGGTELEAFF.

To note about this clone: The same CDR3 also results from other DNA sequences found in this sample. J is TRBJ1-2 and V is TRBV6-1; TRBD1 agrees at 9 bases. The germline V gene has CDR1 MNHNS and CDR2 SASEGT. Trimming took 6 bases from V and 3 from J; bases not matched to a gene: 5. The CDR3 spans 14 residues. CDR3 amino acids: CASRLTGGDYGYTF. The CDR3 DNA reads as TGTGCCAGCAGACTAACAGGGGGCGACTATGGCTACACCTTC.

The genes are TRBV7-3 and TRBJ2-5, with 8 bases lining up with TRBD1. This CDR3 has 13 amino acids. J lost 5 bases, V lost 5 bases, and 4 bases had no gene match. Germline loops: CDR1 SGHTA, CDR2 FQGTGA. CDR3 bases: TGTGCCAGCAGCATGAACAGGGGGGAGACCCAGTACTTC. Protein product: CASSMNRGETQYF.